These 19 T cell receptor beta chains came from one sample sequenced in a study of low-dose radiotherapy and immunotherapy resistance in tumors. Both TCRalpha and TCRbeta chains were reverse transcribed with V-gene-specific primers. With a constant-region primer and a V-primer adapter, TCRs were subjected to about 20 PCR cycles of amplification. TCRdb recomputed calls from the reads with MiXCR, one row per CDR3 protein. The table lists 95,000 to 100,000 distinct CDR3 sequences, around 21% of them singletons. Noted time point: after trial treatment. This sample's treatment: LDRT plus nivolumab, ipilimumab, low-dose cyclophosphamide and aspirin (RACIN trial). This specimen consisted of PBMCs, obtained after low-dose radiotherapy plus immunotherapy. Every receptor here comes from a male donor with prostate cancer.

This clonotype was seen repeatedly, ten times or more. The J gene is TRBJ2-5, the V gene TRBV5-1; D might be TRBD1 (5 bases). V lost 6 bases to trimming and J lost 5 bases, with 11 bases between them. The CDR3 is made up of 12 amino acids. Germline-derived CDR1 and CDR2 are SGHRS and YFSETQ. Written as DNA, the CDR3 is TGCGCCAGCAAGCAGGGATTGGAGACCCAGTACTTC. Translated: CASKQGLETQYF. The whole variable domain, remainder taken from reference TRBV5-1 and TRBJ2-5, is KAGVTQTPRYLIKTRGQQVTLSCSPISGHRSVSWYQQTPGQGLQFLFEYFSETQRNKGNFPGRFSGRQFSNSRSEMNVSTLELGDSALYLCASKQGLETQYFGPGTRLLVL.

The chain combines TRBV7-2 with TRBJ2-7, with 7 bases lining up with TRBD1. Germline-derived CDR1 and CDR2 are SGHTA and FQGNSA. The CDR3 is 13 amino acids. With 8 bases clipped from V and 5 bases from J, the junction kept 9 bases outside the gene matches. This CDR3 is CASSGQKSHEQYF. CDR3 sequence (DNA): TGTGCCAGCTCGGGACAGAAATCCCACGAGCAGTACTTC.

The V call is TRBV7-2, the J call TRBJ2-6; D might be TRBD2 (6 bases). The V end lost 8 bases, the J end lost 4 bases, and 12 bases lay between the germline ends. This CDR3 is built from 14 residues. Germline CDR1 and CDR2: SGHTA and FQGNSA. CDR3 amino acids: CASRGAGGANVLTF. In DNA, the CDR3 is TGTGCCAGCCGAGGGGCGGGAGGGGCCAACGTCCTGACTTTC.

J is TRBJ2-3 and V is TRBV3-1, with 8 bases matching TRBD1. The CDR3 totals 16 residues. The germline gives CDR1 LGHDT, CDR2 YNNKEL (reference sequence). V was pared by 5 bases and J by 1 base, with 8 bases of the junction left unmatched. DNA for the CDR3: TGTGCCAGCAGCGAGCCAGGGGGCGTCGGCACAGATACGCAGTATTTT. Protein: CASSEPGGVGTDTQYF.

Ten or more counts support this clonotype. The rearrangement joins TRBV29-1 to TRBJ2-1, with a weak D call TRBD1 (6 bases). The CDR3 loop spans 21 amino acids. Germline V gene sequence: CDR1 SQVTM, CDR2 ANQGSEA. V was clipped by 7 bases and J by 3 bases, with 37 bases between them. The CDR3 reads CSALSWVGGIVNRDNYNEQFF. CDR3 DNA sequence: TGCAGCGCCCTCTCTTGGGTGGGTGGGATCGTGAACCGGGACAACTACAATGAGCAGTTCTTC.

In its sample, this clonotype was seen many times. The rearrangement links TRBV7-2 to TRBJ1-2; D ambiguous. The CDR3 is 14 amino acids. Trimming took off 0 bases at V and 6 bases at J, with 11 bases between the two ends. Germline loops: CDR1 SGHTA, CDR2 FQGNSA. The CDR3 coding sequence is TGTGCCAGCAGCTTAGCGGGAGGGATGGATGGCTACACCTTC. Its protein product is CASSLAGGMDGYTF.

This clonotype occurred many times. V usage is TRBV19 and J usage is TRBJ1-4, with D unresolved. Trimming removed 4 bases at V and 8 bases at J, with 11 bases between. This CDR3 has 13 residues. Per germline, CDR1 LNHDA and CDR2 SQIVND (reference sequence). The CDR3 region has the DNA TGTGCCAGTAGTACCCGGACGAAGGAAAAACTGTTTTTT. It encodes CASSTRTKEKLFF.

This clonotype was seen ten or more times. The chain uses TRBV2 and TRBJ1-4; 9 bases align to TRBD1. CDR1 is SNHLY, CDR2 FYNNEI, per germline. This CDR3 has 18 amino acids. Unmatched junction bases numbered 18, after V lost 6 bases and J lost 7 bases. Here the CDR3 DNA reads TGTGCCAGCAGCGTACCTCCCGGGACAGGGAAGCGGCGTGAAAAACTGTTTTTT. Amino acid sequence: CASSVPPGTGKRREKLFF.

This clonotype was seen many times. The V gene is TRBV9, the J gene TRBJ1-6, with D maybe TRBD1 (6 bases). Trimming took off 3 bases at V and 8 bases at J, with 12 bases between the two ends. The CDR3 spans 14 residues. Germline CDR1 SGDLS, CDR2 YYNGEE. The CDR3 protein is CASSEQGFDSPLHF. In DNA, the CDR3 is TGTGCCAGCAGCGAACAGGGCTTCGATTCACCCCTCCACTTT.

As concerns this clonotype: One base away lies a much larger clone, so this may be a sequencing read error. DNA for the CDR3: TGTGCCAGCAGGCGAACCGATTGGTTACCAGATGAAGCTTTCTTT. Amino acids: CASRRTDWLPDEAFF. The chain employs TRBV28 and TRBJ1-1, with no clear D. Trimming left V 6 bases short and J 7 bases short, with 21 bases between. Germline lookup yields CDR1 MDHEN and CDR2 SYDVKM. This CDR3 comprises 15 residues.

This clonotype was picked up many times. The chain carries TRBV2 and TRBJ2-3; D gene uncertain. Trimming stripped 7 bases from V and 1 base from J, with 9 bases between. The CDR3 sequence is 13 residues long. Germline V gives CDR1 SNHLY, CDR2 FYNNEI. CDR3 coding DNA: TGTGCCAGCATTCTTGGTGGCACAGATACGCAGTATTTT. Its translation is CASILGGTDTQYF.

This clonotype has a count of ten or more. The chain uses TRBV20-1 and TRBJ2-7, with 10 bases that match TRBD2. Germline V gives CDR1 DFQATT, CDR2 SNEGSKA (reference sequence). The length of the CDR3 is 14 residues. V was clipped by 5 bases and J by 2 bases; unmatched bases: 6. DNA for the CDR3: TGCAGTGCTGGTCCTACTAGCGGGGCCTACGAGCAGTACTTC. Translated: CSAGPTSGAYEQYF.

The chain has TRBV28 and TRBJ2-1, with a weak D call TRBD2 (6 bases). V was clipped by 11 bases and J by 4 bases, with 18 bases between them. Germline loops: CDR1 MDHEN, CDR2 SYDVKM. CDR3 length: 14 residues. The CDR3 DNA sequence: TGTGCCGCGACCCCGGGACTTGCATACAATGAGCAGTTCTTC. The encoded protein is CAATPGLAYNEQFF.

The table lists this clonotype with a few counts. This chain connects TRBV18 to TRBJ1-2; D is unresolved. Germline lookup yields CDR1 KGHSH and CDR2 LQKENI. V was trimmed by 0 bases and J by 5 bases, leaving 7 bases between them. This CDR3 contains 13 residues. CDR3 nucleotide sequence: TGTGCCAGCTCACCACCGGGCCTGTATGGCTACACCTTC. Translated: CASSPPGLYGYTF.

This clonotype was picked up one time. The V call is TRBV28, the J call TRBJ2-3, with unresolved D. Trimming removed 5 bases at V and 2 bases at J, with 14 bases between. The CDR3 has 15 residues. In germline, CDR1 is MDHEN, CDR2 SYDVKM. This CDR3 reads CASSPTPGYTDTQYF. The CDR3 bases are TGTGCCAGCAGTCCAACCCCAGGCTACACAGATACGCAGTATTTT.

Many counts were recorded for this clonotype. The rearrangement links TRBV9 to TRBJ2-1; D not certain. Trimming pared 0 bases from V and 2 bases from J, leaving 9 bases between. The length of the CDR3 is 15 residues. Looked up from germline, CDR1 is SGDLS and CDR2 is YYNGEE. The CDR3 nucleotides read TGTGCCAGCAGCGTAGCTGGCGGTCCCTACAATGAGCAGTTCTTC. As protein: CASSVAGGPYNEQFF.

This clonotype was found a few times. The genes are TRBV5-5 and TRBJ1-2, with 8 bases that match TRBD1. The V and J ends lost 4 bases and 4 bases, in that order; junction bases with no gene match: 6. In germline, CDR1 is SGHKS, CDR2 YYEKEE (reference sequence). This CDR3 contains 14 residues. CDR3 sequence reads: CASSVDRAGYGYTF. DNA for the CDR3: TGTGCCAGCAGCGTGGACAGGGCAGGCTATGGCTACACCTTC.

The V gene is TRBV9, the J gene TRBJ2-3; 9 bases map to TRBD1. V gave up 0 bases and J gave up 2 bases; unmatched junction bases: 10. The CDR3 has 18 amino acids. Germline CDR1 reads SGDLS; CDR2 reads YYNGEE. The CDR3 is CASSVESHGTGTTDTQYF. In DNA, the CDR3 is TGTGCCAGCAGCGTAGAGTCCCACGGGACAGGGACCACAGATACGCAGTATTTT.

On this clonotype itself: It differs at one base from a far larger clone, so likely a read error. In nucleotides, the CDR3 is TGTGCCACTTGGGACAGTGGCGGCGCAGATACGCAGTATTTT. Amino acid sequence: CATWDSGGADTQYF. V is TRBV10-2 and J is TRBJ2-3; 7 positions agree with TRBD1. This CDR3 has 14 amino acids. CDR1 and CDR2 from the germline V gene are WSHSY and SAAADI.